This entry lists 6 T cell receptor beta chains sequenced from one sample in a study of T cell responses to AZD1222 COVID-19 vaccine (dated by TCRdb to the early 2020s). Interpreted using the paper, the time point label stands for: baseline before first vaccination. The method behind the library was the immunoSEQ multiplex PCR assay. What TCRdb holds here is the immuneACCESS table cut down to in-frame rearrangements. Part of the clones is not present; checked against another copy, under half of the missing clones reflect an unresolved V gene, and the others are unexplained. The sample records around 97,000 clones, 91% of which are singletons. Of the sample, around 45% is held by the ten largest clones. Sequenced here: peripheral blood, sampled on day 0 of AZD1222 vaccination. These receptors originate from an adult in good health.

The gene calls are TRBV10-3 and TRBJ2-7; unclear D gene. The V gene's germline CDR1 is ENHRY and CDR2 SYGVKD. V was clipped by 3 bases and J by 0 bases, with 9 bases between them. CDR3 size: 14 residues. The CDR3 spells CAISEGLSSYEQYF. As DNA, the CDR3 is TGTGCCATCAGTGAAGGGTTGAGCTCCTACGAGCAGTACTTC.

The rearrangement uses TRBV5-5 and TRBJ1-3; 10 bases are a match to TRBD1. V shed 2 bases, J shed 0 bases, and the junction held 8 bases outside the gene matches. CDR3 size: 18 residues. The germline CDR1 and CDR2 sequences are SGHKS and YYEKEE (reference sequence). The CDR3 spells CASSFNPGQGSSGNTIYF. The CDR3 DNA sequence: TGTGCCAGCAGCTTTAATCCGGGACAGGGGAGCTCTGGAAACACCATATATTTT.

The V call is TRBV5-3, the J call TRBJ2-3; maybe TRBD1 (6 bases). TRBV5-3 is filed as an ORF, its function uncertain. V was clipped by 6 bases and J by 4 bases, with 15 bases between them. The CDR3 loop spans 14 amino acids. The CDR3 nucleotides are TGTGCCAGAAATCCCGAGGGGGATCCAGATACGCAGTATTTT. Protein sequence: CARNPEGDPDTQYF.

The chain joins TRBV19 to TRBJ1-1, with D possibly matching TRBD1 (6 bases). CDR3 length: 13 amino acids. Germline CDR1 reads LNHDA; CDR2 reads SQIVND (reference sequence). With 7 bases removed from V and 6 bases from J, the gap between germline ends came to 15 bases. CDR3 loop: CASIKYRDSEAFF. The CDR3 DNA is TGTGCCAGTATTAAATACAGGGACTCTGAAGCTTTCTTT.

This chain connects TRBV14 to TRBJ2-7, with D unresolved. Germline-derived CDR1 and CDR2 are SGHDN and FVKESK. This CDR3 has 13 residues. The germline V and J ends were trimmed by 5 bases and 0 bases, with 8 bases remaining between them. CDR3 DNA: TGTGCCAGCAGCAGTGGCCGCTCCTACGAGCAGTACTTC. Protein product: CASSSGRSYEQYF.

V gene TRBV28 combines with J gene TRBJ1-2, with 7 bases identical to TRBD1. This CDR3 region has 17 residues. In germline, CDR1 is MDHEN, CDR2 SYDVKM. J was trimmed by 3 bases and V by 6 bases; bases with no gene match: 16. In DNA form, the CDR3 reads TGTGCCAGCAGGCCCTCAATCGGAGGGGGCGGTTACTATGGCTACACCTTC. Protein product: CASRPSIGGGGYYGYTF.